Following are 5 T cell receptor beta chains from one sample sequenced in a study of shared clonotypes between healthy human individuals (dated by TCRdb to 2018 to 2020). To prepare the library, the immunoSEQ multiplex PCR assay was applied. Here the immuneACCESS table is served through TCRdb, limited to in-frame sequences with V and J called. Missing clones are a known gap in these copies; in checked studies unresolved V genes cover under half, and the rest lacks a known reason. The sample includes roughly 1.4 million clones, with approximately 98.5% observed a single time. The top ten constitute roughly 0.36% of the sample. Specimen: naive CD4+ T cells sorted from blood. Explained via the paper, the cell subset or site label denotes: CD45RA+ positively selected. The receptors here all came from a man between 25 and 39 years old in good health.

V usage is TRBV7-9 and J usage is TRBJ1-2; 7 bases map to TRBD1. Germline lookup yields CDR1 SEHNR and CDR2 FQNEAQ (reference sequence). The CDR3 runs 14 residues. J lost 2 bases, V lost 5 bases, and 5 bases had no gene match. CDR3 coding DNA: TGTGCCAGCAGCGGGACAGCTGTAAACTATGGCTACACCTTC. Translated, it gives CASSGTAVNYGYTF.

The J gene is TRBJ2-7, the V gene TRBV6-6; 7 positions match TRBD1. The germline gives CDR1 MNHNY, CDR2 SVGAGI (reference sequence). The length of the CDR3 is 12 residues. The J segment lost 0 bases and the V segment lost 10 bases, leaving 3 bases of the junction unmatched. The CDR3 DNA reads TGTGCCAACGGGACAGACTCCTACGAGCAGTACTTC. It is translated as CANGTDSYEQYF.

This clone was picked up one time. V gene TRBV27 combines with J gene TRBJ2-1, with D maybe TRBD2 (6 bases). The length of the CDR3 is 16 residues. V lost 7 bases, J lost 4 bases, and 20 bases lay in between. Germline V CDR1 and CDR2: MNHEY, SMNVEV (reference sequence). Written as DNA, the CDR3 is TGTGCCAGCACCCGTGGGTCGGGAGTGAGGTACAATGAGCAGTTCTTC. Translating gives CASTRGSGVRYNEQFF.

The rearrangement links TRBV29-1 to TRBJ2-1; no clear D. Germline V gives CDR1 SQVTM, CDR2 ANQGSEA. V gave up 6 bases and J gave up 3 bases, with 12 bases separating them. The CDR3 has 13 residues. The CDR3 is CSVRRLIYNEQFF. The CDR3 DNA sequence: TGCAGCGTGCGGCGTCTGATCTACAATGAGCAGTTCTTC.

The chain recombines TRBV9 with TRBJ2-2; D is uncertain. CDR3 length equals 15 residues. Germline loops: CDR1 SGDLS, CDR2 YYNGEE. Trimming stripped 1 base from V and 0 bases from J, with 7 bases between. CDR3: CASSVSAANTGELFF. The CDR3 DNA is TGTGCCAGCAGCGTATCCGCGGCGAACACCGGGGAGCTGTTTTTT.